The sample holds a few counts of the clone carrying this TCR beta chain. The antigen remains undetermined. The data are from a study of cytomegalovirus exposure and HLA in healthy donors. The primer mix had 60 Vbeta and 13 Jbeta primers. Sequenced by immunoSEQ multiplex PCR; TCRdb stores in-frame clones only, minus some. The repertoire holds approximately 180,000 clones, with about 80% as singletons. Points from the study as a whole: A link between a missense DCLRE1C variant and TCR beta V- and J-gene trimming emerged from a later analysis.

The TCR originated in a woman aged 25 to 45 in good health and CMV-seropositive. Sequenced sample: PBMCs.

The CDR3 region is CASSLRGGDLDEQFF. CDR3 coding DNA: TGCGCCAGCAGCTTGAGGGGAGGGGACCTAGATGAGCAGTTCTTC. The genes are TRBV5-1 and TRBJ2-1, with 7 bases matching TRBD2. CDR1 and CDR2 (germline): SGHRS, YFSETQ. There are 15 residues in the CDR3. Trimming cost V 1 base and J 8 bases; bases outside gene matches: 9.